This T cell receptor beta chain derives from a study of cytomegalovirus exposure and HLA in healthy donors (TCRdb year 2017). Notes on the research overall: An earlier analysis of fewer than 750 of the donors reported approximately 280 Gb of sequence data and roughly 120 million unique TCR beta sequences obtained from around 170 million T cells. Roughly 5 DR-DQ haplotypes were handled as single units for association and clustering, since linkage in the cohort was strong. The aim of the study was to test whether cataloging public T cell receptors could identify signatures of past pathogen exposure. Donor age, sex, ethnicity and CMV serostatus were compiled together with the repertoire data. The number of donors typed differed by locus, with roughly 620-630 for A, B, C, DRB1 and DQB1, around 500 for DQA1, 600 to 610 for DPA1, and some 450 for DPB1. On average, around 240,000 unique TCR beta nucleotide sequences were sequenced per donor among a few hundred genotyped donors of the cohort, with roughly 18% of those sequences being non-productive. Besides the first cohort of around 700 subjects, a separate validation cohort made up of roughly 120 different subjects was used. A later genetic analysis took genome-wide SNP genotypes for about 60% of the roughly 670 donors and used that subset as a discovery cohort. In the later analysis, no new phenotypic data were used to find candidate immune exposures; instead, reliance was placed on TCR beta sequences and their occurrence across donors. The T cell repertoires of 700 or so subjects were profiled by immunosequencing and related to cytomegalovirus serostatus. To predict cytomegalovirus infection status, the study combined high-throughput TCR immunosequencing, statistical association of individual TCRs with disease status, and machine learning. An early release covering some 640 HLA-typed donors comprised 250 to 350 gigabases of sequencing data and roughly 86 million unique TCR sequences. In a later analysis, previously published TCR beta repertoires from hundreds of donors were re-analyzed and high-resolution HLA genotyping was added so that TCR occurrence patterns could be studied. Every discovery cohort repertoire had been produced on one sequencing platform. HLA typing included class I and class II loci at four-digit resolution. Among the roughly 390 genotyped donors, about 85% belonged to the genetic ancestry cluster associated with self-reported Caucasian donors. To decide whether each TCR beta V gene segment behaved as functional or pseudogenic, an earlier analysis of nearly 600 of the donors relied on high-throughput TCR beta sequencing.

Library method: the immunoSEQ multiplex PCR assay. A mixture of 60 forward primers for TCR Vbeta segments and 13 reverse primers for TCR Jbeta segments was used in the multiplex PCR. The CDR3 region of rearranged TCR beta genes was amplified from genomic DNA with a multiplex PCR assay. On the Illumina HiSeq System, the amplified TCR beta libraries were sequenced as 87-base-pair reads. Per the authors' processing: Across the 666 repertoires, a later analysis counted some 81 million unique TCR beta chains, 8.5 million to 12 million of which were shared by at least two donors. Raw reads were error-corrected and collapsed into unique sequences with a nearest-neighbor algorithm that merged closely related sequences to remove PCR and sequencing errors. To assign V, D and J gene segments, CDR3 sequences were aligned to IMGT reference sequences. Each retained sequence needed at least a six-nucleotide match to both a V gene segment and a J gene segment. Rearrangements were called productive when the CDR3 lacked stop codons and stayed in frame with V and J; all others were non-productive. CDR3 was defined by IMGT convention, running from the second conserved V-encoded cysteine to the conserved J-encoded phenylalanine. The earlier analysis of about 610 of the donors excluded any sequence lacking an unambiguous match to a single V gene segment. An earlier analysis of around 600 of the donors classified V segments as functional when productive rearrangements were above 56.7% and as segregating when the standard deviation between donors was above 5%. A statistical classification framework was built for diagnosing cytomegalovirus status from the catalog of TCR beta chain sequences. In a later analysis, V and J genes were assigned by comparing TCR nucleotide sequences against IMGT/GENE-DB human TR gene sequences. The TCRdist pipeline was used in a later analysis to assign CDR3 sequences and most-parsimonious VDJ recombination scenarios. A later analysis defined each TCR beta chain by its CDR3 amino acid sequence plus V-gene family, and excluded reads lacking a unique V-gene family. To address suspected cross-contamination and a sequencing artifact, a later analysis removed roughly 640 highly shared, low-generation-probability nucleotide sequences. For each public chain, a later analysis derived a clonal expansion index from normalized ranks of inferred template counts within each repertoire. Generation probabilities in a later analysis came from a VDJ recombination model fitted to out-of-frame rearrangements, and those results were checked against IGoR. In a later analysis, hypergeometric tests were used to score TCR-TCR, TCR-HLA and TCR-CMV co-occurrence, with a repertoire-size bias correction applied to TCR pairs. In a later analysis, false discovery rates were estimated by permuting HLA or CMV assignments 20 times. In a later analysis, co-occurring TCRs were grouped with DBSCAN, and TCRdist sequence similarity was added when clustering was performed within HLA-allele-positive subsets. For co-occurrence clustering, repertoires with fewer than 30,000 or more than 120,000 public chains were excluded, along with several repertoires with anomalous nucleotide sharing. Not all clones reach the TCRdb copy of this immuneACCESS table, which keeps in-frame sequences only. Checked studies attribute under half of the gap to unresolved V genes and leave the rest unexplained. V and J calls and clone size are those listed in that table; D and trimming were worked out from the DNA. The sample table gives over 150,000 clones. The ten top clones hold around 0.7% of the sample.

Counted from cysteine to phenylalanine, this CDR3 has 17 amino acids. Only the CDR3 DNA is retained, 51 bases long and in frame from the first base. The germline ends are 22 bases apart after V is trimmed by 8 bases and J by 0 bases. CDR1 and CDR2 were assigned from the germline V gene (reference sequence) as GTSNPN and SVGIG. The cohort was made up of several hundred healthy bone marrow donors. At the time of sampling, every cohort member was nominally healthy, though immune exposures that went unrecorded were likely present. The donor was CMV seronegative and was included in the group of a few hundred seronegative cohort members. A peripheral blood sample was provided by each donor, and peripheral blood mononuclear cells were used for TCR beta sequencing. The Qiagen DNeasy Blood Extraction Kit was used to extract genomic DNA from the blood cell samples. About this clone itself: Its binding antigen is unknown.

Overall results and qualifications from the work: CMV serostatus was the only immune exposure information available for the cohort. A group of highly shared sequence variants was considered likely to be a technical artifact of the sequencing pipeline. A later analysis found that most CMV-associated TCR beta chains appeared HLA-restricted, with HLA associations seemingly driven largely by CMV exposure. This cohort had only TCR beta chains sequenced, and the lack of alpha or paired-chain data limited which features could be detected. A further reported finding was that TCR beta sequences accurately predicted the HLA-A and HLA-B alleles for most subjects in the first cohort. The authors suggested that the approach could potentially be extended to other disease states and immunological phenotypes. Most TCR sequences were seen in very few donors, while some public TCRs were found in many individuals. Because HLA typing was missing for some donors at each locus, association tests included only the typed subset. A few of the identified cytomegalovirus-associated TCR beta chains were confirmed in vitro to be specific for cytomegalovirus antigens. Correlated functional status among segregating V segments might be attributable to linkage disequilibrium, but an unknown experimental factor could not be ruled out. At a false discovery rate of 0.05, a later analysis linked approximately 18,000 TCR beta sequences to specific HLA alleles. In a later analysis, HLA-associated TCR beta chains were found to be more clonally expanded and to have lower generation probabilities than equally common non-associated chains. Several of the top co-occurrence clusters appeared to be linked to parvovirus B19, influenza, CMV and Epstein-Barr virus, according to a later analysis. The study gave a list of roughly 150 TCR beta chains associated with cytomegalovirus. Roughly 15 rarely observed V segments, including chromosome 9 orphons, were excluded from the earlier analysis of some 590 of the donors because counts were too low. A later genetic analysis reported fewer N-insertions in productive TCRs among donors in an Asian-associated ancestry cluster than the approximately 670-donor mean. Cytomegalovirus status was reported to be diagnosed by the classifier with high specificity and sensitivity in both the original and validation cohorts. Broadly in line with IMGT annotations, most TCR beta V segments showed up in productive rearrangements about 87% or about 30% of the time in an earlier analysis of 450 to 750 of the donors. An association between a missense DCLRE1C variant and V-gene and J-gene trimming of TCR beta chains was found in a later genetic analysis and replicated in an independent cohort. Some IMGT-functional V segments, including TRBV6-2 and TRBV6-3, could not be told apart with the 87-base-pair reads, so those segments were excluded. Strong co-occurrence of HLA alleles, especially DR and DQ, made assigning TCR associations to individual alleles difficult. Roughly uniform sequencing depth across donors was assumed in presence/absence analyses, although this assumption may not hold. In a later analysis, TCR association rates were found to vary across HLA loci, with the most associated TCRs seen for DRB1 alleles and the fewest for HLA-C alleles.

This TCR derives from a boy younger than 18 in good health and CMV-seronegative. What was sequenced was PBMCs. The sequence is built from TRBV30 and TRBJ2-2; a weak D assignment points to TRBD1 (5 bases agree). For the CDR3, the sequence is CAAQGSLGPPNTGELFF. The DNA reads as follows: TGTGCCGCCCAGGGCTCCCTAGGCCCCCCGAACACCGGGGAGCTGTTTTTT.